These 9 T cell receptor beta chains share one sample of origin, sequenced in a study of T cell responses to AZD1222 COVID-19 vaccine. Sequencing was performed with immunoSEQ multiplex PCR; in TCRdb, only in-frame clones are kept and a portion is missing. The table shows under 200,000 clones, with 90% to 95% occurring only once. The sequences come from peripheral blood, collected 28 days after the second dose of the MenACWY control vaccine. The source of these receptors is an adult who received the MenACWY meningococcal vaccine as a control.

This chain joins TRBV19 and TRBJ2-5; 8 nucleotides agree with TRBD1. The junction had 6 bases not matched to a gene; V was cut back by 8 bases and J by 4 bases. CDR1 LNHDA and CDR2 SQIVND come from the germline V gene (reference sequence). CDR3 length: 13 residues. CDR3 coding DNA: TGTGCCAGTTCCCGTGACAGGGGAGAGACCCAGTACTTC. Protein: CASSRDRGETQYF.

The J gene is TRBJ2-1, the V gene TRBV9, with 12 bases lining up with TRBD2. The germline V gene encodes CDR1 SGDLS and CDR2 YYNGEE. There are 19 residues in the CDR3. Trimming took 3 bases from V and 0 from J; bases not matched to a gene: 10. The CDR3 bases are TGTGCCAGCAGCGCGGGACTAGCGGGCAGGCCTAGCTCCTACAATGAGCAGTTCTTC. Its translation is CASSAGLAGRPSSYNEQFF.

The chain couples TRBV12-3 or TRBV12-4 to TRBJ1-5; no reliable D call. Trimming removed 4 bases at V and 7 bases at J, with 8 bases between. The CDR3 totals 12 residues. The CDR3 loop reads CASSSGKQPQHF. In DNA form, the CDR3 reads TGTGCCAGCAGTTCGGGGAAGCAGCCCCAGCATTTT.

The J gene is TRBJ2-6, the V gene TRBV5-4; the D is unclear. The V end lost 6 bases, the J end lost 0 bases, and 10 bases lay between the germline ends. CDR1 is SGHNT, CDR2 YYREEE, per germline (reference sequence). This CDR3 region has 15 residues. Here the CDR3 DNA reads TGTGCCAGCACCTACGACGTCTCTGGGGCCAACGTCCTGACTTTC. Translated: CASTYDVSGANVLTF.

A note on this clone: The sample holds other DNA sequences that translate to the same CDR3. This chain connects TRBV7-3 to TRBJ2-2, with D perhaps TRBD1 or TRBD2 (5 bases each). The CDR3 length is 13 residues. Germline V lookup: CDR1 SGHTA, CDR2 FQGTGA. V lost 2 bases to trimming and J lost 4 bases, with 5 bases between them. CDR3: CASSLGGTGELFF. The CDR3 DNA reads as TGTGCCAGCAGCTTAGGGGGCACCGGGGAGCTGTTTTTT.

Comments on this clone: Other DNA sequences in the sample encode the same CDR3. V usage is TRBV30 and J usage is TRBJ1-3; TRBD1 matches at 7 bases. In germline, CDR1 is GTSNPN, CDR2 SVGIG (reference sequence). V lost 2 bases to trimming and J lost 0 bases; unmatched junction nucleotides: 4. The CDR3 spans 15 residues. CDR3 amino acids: CAWSRDSGSGNTIYF. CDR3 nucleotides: TGTGCCTGGAGTCGGGACAGTGGCTCTGGAAACACCATATATTTT.

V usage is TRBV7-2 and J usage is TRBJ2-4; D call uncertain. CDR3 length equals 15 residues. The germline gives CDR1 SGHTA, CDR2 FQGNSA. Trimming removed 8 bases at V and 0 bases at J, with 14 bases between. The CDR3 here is CASQPGQLAKNIQYF. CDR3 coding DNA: TGTGCCAGCCAGCCGGGCCAATTAGCCAAAAACATTCAGTACTTC.

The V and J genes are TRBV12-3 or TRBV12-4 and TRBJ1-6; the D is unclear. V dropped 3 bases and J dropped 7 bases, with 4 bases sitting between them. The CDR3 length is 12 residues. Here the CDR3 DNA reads TGTGCCAGCAGTTTTTCGAATTCACCCCTCCACTTT. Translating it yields CASSFSNSPLHF.

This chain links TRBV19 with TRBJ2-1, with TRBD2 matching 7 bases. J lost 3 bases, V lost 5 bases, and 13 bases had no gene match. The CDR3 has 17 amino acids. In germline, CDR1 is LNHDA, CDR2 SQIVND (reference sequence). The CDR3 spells CASSPLSRLADYNEQFF. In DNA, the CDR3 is TGTGCCAGTAGTCCCCTATCTCGGCTAGCGGACTACAATGAGCAGTTCTTC.